Sequencing of this T cell receptor beta chain was carried out in a study of identical twins. Study conclusions and caveats: Insertions were fewer in abundant cord blood beta clonotypes, whereas memory repertoires showed none of this pattern. Out-of-frame alpha sequences shared by twins showed excess low generation probability.

This clonotype appeared many times. Its antigen is unidentified. This CDR3 comprises 18 residues. The donor group consisted entirely of healthy Caucasians. A universal primer site was added by template switching, and unique molecular identifiers were carried by the cDNA. In TCRdb, the 5' RACE reads were re-called with MiXCR into one record per CDR3 protein. The sample gives about 200,000 distinct CDR3 sequences, around 8% of which show up once; 1.9% is in the top ten. The sample also formed part of further work on yellow fever vaccine responses in identical twins.

Sequenced: memory (CD45RO+) T cells sorted from blood. This sequence was found in a woman in her late teens or twenties in good health. The gene calls are TRBV21-1 and TRBJ2-2; the table assigns TRBD1, which was not confirmed against the DNA. TRBV21-1 is assigned pseudogene status. The CDR3 nucleotides read TGTGCCAGCAGCATGAAGCACCAGGGGGCGTCGAACACCGGGGAGCTGTTTTTT. Encoded protein: CASSMKHQGASNTGELFF.